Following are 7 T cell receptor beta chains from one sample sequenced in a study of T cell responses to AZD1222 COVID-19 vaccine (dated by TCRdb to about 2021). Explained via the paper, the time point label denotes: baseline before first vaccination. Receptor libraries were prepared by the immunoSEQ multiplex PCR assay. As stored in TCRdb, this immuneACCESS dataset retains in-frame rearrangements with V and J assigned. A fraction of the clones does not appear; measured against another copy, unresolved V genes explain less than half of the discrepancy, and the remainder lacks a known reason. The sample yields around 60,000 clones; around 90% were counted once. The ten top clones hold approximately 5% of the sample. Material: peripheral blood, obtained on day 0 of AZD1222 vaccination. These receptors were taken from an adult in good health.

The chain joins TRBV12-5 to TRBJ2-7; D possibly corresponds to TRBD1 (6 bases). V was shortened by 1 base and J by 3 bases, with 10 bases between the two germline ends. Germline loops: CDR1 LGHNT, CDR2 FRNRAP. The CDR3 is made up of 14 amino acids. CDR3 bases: TGTGCTAGTGGTTTGGGCACACAGGGCTACGAGCAGTACTTC. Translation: CASGLGTQGYEQYF.

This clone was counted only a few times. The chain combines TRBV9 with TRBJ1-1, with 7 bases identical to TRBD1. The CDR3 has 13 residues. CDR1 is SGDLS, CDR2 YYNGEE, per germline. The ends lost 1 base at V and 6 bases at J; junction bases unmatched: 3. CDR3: CASSVTGDAEAFF. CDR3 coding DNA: TGTGCCAGCAGCGTAACAGGGGACGCTGAAGCTTTCTTT.

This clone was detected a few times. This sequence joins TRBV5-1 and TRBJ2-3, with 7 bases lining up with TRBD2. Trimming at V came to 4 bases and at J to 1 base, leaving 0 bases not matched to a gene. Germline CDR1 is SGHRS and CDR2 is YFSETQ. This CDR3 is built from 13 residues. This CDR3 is CASSSGGTDTQYF. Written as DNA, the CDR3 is TGCGCCAGCAGCAGCGGGGGCACAGATACGCAGTATTTT.

The CDR3 sequence: CASSPRRGRPYEQYF. In DNA form, the CDR3 reads TGTGCCAGCAGCCCCCGACGGGGGAGGCCCTACGAGCAGTACTTC. The genes are TRBV3-1 (or the pseudogene TRBV3-2) and TRBJ2-7; D possibly corresponds to TRBD2 (6 bases). The V end lost 4 bases, the J end lost 2 bases, and 15 bases lay between the germline ends. Germline V gene data show CDR1 as LGHDT and CDR2 as YNNKEL (reference sequence). There are 15 residues in the CDR3.

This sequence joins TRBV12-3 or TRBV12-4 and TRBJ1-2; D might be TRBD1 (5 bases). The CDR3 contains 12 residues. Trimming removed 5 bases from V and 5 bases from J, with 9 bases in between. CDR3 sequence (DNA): TGTGCCAGCAGTACAGGTCTTTATGGCTACACCTTC. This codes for CASSTGLYGYTF.

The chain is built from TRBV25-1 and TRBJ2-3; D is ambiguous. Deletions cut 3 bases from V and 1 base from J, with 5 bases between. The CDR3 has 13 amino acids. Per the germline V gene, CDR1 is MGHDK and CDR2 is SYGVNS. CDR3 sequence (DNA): TGTGCCAGCAGTGAGTCGGGCACAGATACGCAGTATTTT. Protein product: CASSESGTDTQYF.

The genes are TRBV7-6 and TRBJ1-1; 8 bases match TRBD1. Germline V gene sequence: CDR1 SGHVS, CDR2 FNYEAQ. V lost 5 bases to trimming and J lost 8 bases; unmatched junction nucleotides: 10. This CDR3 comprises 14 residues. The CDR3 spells CASSPWTGISEAFF. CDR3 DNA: TGTGCCAGCAGCCCATGGACAGGGATTTCAGAAGCTTTCTTT.